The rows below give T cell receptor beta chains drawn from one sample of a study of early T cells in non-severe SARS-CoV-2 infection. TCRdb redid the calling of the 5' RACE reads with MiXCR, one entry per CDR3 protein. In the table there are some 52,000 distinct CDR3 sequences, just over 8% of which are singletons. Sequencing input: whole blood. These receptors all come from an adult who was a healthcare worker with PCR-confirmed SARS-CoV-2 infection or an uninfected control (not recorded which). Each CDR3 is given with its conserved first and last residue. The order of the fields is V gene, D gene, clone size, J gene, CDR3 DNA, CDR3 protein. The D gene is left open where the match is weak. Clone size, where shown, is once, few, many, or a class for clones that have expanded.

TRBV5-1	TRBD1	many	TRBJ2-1	TGCGCCAGCAGCTTCGGACAGGGCGATAATGAGCAGTTCTTC	CASSFGQGDNEQFF
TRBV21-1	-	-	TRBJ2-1	TGTGCCAGCAGCACCCTTACAGGGGACGTCTACAATGAGCAGTTCTTC	CASSTLTGDVYNEQFF
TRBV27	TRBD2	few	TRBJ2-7	TGTGCCAGCAGACCCCTAGCGGGCTTTCACGAGCAGTACTTC	CASRPLAGFHEQYF
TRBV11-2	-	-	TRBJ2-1	TGTGCCAGCAGCTTATGGCAGGGCTACAATGAGCAGTTCTTC	CASSLWQGYNEQFF
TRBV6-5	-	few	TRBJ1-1	TGTGCCAGCACTCCTGCGGGGAACACTGAAGCTTTCTTT	CASTPAGNTEAFF
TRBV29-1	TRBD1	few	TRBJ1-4	TGCAGCGTCCGAGGGGGCGCGACTAATGAAAAACTGTTTTTT	CSVRGGATNEKLFF
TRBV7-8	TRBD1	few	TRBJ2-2	TGTGCCAGCAGCCTGGGGACAGGGTGGGGCGCGAACACCGGGGAGCTGTTTTTT	CASSLGTGWGANTGELFF
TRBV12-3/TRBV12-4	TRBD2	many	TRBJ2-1	TGTGCCAGCAAAACTAGCGGGAGTTATGAGCAGTTCTTC	CASKTSGSYEQFF
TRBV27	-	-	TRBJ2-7	TGTGCCAGCAGTCCATTTAGGTCCTACGAGCAGTACTTC	CASSPFRSYEQYF
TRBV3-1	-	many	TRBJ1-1	TGTGCCAGCAGCCTCCGGACACCCCTGAACACTGAAGCTTTCTTT	CASSLRTPLNTEAFF
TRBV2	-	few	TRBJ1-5	TGTGCCACTAGACAGGCCAAGGAGGGCAATCAGCCCCAGCATTTT	CATRQAKEGNQPQHF
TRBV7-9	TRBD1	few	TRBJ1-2	TGTGCCAGCAGTGAGGACAGGGGACATACCTTC	CASSEDRGHTF
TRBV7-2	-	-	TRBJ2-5	TGTGCCAGCAGCTTCTCGGGGGAGACCCAGTACTTC	CASSFSGETQYF
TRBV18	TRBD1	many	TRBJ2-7	TGTGCCAGCTCACCTAAGACAGGGGCGATCTACGAGCAGTACTTC	CASSPKTGAIYEQYF
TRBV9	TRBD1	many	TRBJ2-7	TGTGCCAGCAGCTTCAGTCCCGGGACAGGGGTTTACAACGAGCAGTACTTC	CASSFSPGTGVYNEQYF
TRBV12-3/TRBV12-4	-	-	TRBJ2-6	TGTGCCAGCAGTTTTACAGCTGGGGCCAACGTCCTGACTTTC	CASSFTAGANVLTF
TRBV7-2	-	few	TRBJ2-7	TGTGCCAGCAGCTCCCACCGGGACTTTACCTACGAGCAGTACTTC	CASSSHRDFTYEQYF
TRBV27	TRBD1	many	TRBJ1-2	TGTGCCAGCAATCCGAGGGCCGACAGGGGCTCCTATGGCTACACCTTC	CASNPRADRGSYGYTF
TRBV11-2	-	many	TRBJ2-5	TGTGCCAGCAGCTCAATCGAGACCCAGTACTTC	CASSSIETQYF